The T cell receptor (beta chain) described here comes from a study of CD8 T cells in Susac syndrome. cDNA came from roughly 0.53 to 1 ug RNA primed by random hexamers. TCRdb re-called the immunoSEQ multiplex PCR reads with MiXCR, one entry per CDR3 protein. The table has around 270,000 distinct CDR3 sequences, 65% to 90% seen once; the top ten hold approximately 0.2%. While CD8+ and CD4+ T cells were isolated negatively, TEMRA cells were enriched by FACS. This CDR3 has 17 residues. The junction had 10 bases not matched to a gene; V was cut back by 6 bases and J by 1 base. In germline, CDR1 is KGHDR, CDR2 SFDVKD.

Sequenced sample: CD8+ T cells from PBMCs. This TCR derives from a human donor with multiple sclerosis. V gene TRBV24-1 combines with J gene TRBJ2-1; 8 nucleotides line up with TRBD1. CDR3 sequence: CATSYSGGGISYNEQFF. For the CDR3, the DNA is TGTGCCACCAGTTATTCAGGGGGCGGAATTTCCTACAATGAGCAGTTCTTC.